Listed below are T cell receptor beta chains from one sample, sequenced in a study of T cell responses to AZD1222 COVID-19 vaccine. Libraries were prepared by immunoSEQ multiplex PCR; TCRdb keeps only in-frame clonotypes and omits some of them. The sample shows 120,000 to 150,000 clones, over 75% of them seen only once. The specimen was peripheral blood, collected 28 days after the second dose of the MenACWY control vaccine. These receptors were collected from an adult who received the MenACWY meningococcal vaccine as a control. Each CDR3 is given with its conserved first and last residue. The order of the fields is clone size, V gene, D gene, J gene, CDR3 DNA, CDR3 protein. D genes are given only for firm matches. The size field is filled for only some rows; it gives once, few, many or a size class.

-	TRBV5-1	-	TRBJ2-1	TGCGCCAGCAGCTTCGCCGGGCGCGAGCAGTTCTTC	CASSFAGREQFF
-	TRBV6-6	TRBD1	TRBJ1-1	TGTGCCAGCAGCCACATCCGGACAGGGCTGAACACTGAAGCTTTCTTT	CASSHIRTGLNTEAFF
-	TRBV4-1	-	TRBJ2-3	TGCGCCAGCAGCCAAGATCCTAAGAGCACAGATACGCAGTATTTT	CASSQDPKSTDTQYF
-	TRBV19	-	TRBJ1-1	TGTGCCAGTAGAACAGAGACATACACTGAAGCTTTCTTT	CASRTETYTEAFF
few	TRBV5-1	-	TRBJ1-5	TGCGCCAGCAGCTTGGACGGGAATCAGCCCCAGCATTTT	CASSLDGNQPQHF
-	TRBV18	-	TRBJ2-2	TGTGCCAGCTCACCTCGCAGAGACACCGGGGAGCTGTTTTTT	CASSPRRDTGELFF
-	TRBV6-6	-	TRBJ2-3	TGTGCCAGCAGCCGGATTAGCGCGGATACGCAGTATTTT	CASSRISADTQYF
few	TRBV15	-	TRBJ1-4	TGTGCCACCAGCAGAGATGCGTTTGCAACTAATGAAAAACTGTTTTTT	CATSRDAFATNEKLFF
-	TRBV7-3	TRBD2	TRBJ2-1	TGTGCCAGCAGCTCTCCCCAGGGAAAGCGGGGAGCAGCGAATGAGCAGTTCTTC	CASSSPQGKRGAANEQFF
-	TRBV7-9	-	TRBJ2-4	TGTGCCAGCAGCTTGGCCAGGGACGGTTCCAAAAACATTCAGTACTTC	CASSLARDGSKNIQYF
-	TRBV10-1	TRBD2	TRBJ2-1	TGCGCCAACCGGGGGGACTACGATAACAATGAGCAGTTCTTC	CANRGDYDNNEQFF
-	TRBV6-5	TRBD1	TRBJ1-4	TGTGCCAGCAGTTACTCCCAGGACAGGGGTAATGAAAAACTGTTTTTT	CASSYSQDRGNEKLFF
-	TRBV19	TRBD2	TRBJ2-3	TGTGCCAGTACCGACGGGACTAGCGGGGGGGCAGATACGCAGTATTTT	CASTDGTSGGADTQYF
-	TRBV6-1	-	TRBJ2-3	TGTGCCAGCAGTGACACAGGGAATCGGGATACGCAGTATTTT	CASSDTGNRDTQYF